The text below deals with one T cell receptor beta chain. No antigen is known for it. One junction end disagrees with the germline gene, perhaps due to a read error. This sample's RNA came from whole unsorted tissue. More than 3 cm separated this lung sample from the edge of the tumor. Newly diagnosed lung cancer patients had thoracic surgery in China, August–late 2014, without prior chemotherapy. This sample was taken from a study of tumor and adjacent non-tumor tissue in lung cancer. Study results and caveats: Patients with more diverse tumor TCRs had worse survival. Top 100 clones took a larger repertoire share in normal lung.

The library came from three nested PCR rounds adapted from ARM-PCR protocols. TCRdb reprocessed the multiplex PCR reads with MiXCR, giving one entry per CDR3 protein. This sample has 100,000 or so distinct CDR3 sequences; about 80% occur once, and the top ten carry about 31%. Germline V gene sequence: CDR1 MGHRA, CDR2 YSYEKL. CDR3 length equals 13 residues. The TCR was taken from a man between 60 and 70 years old with small cell lung cancer. What was sequenced was distant non-tumor lung tissue. The rearrangement joins TRBV4-1 to TRBJ1-5; a possible D gene is TRBD1 (6 bases). The last part of the DNA fits TRBJ2-3 better; the J call may be wrong. The CDR3 loop is CACSQGMSQLQYF. CDR3 DNA sequence: TGCGCCTGCAGCCAGGGGATGTCCCAGCTCCAGTATTTT.